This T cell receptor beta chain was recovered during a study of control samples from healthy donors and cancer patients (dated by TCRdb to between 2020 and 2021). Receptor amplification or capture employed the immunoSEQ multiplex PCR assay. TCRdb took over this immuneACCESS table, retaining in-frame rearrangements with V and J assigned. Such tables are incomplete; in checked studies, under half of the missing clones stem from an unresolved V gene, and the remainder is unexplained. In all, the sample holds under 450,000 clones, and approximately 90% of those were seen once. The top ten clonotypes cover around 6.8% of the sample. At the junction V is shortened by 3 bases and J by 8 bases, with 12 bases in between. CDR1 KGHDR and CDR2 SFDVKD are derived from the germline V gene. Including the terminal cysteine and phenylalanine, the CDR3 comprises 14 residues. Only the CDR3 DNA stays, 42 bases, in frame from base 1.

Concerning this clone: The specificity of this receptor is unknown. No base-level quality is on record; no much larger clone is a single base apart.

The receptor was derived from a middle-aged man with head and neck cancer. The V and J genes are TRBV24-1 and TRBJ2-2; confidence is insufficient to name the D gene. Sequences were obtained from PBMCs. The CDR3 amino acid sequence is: CATSDNLRSGELFF. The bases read TGTGCCACCAGTGATAACCTTAGATCGGGGGAGCTGTTTTTT.